The T cell receptor (beta chain) described here comes from a study of blood T cell repertoires in COVID-19. On the study more broadly: T cells, B-cell-depleted T cells, or PBMCs supplied cDNA or gDNA.

In the study's own analysis: Using reference gene primer amplification, nucleated cell counts were estimated. Profiled with immunoSEQ multiplex PCR; TCRdb holds only in-frame clones, not every one. The D gene and trimming were derived from the DNA, and the V and J assignments and clone size from that table. The repertoire holds approximately 150,000 clones, around 83% seen once, with 0.85% to 1.2% in the top ten. The CDR3 is 15 amino acids. With 4 bases clipped from V and 8 bases from J, the junction kept 7 bases outside the gene matches. Germline lookup yields CDR1 SGHRS and CDR2 YFSETQ. This sequence joins TRBV5-1 and TRBJ1-6; TRBD1 matches at 9 bases. This receptor was obtained from a man in his forties or fifties with acute or convalescent COVID-19. The sequenced material came from peripheral blood. CDR3 residues: CASSLPGQGDSPLHF. The CDR3 nucleotides are TGCGCCAGCAGCCTTCCGGGACAGGGAGATTCACCCCTCCACTTT.